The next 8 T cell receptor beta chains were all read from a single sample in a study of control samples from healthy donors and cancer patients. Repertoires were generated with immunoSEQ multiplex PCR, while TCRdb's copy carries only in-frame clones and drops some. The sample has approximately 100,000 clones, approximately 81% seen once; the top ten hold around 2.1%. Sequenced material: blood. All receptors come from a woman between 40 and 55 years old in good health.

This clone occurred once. CDR3 sequence (DNA): TGTGCCAGCAGCCCCTCCGGGTCTCACACAGATACGCAGTATTTT. It translates to CASSPSGSHTDTQYF. The chain combines TRBV7-2 with TRBJ2-3; no clear D. With 5 bases removed from V and 2 bases from J, the gap between germline ends came to 14 bases. The CDR3 is 15 residues long. Germline lookup yields CDR1 SGHTA and CDR2 FQGNSA.

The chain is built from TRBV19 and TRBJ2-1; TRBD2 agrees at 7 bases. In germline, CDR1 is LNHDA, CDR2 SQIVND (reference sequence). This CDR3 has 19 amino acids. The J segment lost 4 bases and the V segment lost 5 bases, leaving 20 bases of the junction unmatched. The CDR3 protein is CASSLYTPRTRSPYNEQFF. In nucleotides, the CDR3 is TGTGCCAGTAGTCTCTATACGCCTCGGACTAGATCCCCGTACAATGAGCAGTTCTTC.

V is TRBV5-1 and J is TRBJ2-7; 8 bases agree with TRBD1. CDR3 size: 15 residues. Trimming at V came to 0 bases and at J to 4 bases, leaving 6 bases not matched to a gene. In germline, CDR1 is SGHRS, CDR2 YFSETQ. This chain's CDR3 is CASSLDTGGRYEQYF. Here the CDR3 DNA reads TGCGCCAGCAGCTTGGATACAGGGGGTAGGTACGAGCAGTACTTC.

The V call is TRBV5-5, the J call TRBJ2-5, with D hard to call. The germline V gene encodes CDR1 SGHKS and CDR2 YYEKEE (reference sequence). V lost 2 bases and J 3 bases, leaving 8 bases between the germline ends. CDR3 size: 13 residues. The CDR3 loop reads CASSLTAKETQYF. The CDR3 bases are TGTGCCAGCAGCTTAACAGCCAAAGAGACCCAGTACTTC.

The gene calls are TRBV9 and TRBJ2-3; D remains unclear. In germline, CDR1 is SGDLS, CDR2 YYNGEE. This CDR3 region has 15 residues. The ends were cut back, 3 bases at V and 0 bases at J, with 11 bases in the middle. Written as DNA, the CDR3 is TGTGCCAGCAGCGCTTACGAGTCTAGCACAGATACGCAGTATTTT. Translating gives CASSAYESSTDTQYF.

The CDR3 bases are TGTGCCAGCAGCGTAAGTTGGGATGAGCAGTTCTTC. This encodes CASSVSWDEQFF. V and J are TRBV9 and TRBJ2-1; D gene uncertain. Germline V lookup: CDR1 SGDLS, CDR2 YYNGEE. Trimming stripped 1 base from V and 8 bases from J, with 7 bases between. The CDR3 is 12 amino acids.

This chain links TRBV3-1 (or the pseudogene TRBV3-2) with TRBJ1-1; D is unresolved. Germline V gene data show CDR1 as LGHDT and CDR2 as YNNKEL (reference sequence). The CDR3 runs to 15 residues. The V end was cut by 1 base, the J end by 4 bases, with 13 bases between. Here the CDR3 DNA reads TGTGCCAGCAGCCAAGTCTGGCAGTCGGGCACTGAAGCTTTCTTT. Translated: CASSQVWQSGTEAFF.

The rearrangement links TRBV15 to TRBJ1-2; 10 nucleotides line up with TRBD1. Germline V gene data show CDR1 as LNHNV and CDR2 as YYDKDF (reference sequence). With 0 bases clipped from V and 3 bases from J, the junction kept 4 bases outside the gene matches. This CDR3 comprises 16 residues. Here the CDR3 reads CATSRDLGTGDYGYTF. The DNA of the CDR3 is TGTGCCACCAGCAGAGATTTGGGGACAGGGGACTATGGCTACACCTTC. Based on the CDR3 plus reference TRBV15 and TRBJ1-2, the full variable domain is DAMVIQNPRYQVTQFGKPVTLSCSQTLNHNVMYWYQQKSSQAPKLLFHYYDKDFNNEADTPDNFQSRRPNTSFCFLDIRSPGLGDTAMYLCATSRDLGTGDYGYTFGSGTRLTVV.